Presented here are 32 T cell receptor beta chains from one specimen sequenced in a study of Ad26.COV2.S vaccination and SARS-CoV-2 variants. Treatment in this sample: around 19 received Ad26.COV2.S at low or high dose, single or two shots; 5 received placebo; per-sample allocation not given. Sampling was done on day 63 after the first vaccine or placebo injection. Some clones are missing from TCRdb's copy, which holds only in-frame ones; the method was immunoSEQ multiplex PCR. The profile covers some 320,000 clones, with around four fifths appearing a single time and around 2.2% taken by the ten largest. The material was peripheral blood, obtained in a trial of Ad26.COV2.S vaccine versus placebo. The source of these receptors is a person aged 18-60 years who received the Ad26.COV2.S COVID-19 vaccine or a placebo.

This clone was recorded only once. The J gene is TRBJ2-2, the V gene TRBV9; unclear D gene. Germline assignment: CDR1 SGDLS and CDR2 YYNGEE. The CDR3 length is 15 residues. V dropped 4 bases and J dropped 2 bases, with 12 bases sitting between them. The CDR3 reads CASSNGAGNTGELFF. The CDR3 DNA reads as TGTGCCAGCAGCAATGGCGCAGGAAACACCGGGGAGCTGTTTTTT.

The chain uses TRBV6-5 and TRBJ2-7, with D perhaps matching TRBD1 or TRBD2 (6 bases each). Trimming pared 6 bases from V and 2 bases from J, leaving 8 bases between. The CDR3 consists of 12 residues. Germline lookup yields CDR1 MNHEY and CDR2 SVGAGI. As DNA, the CDR3 is TGTGCCAGCAGGGAGGGGGCCTACGAGCAGTACTTC. Protein product: CASREGAYEQYF.

With regard to this clone: Other DNA sequences from this sample encode an identical CDR3 as well. V is TRBV6-1 and J is TRBJ1-5; D not certain. V was shortened by 1 base and J by 4 bases, with 8 bases between the two germline ends. This CDR3 comprises 14 residues. CDR1 is MNHNS and CDR2 is SASEGT in the germline V gene. This CDR3 reads CASSEGGGNQPQHF. CDR3 nucleotides: TGTGCCAGCAGTGAAGGGGGAGGAAATCAGCCCCAGCATTTT.

In the case of this clone: This sample includes further DNA sequences coding for the same CDR3. The CDR3 protein is CASSLDNYGYTF. The CDR3 coding sequence is TGCGCCAGCAGCTTGGACAACTATGGCTACACCTTC. The chain joins TRBV5-1 to TRBJ1-2; D call uncertain. The CDR3 has 12 amino acids. V shed 0 bases and J shed 2 bases, with 2 bases lying between them. Germline-derived CDR1 and CDR2 are SGHRS and YFSETQ. Variable domain in full (rest from reference TRBV5-1 and TRBJ1-2): KAGVTQTPRYLIKTRGQQVTLSCSPISGHRSVSWYQQTPGQGLQFLFEYFSETQRNKGNFPGRFSGRQFSNSRSEMNVSTLELGDSALYLCASSLDNYGYTFGSGTRLTVV.

This clone was seen once. The J gene is TRBJ2-3, the V gene TRBV6-5; D is unresolved. Germline CDR1 and CDR2: MNHEY and SVGAGI. The CDR3 is 13 amino acids. V shed 5 bases and J shed 6 bases, with 12 bases lying between them. CDR3 protein: CASSKIRSDTQYF. As DNA, the CDR3 is TGTGCCAGCAGTAAAATCAGGTCGGATACGCAGTATTTT.

This chain joins TRBV27 and TRBJ2-3; 9 nucleotides line up with TRBD1. Trimming cost V 5 bases and J 2 bases; bases outside gene matches: 8. The CDR3 has 16 residues. Germline V gene sequence: CDR1 MNHEY, CDR2 SMNVEV (reference sequence). CDR3 DNA: TGTGCCAGCAGTAGGGACAGGGAGCCTTCCACAGATACGCAGTATTTT. It yields the protein CASSRDREPSTDTQYF.

The chain employs TRBV28 and TRBJ2-3, with 9 bases fitting TRBD2. Germline V gives CDR1 MDHEN, CDR2 SYDVKM. V trimming: 2 bases; J trimming: 2 bases; junction bases outside the gene matches: 5. This CDR3 region has 16 residues. The CDR3 nucleotides read TGTGCCAGCAGTTTAAGAGGCGGGGGGGTCACAGATACGCAGTATTTT. It yields the protein CASSLRGGGVTDTQYF. Full variable domain (rest looked up from reference TRBV28 and TRBJ2-3): DVKVTQSSRYLVKRTGEKVFLECVQDMDHENMFWYRQDPGLGLRLIYFSYDVKMKEKGDIPEGYSVSREKKERFSLILESASTNQTSMYLCASSLRGGGVTDTQYFGPGTRLTVL.

The V call is TRBV7-3, the J call TRBJ2-3; 10 bases agree with TRBD2. CDR3 length equals 16 residues. Germline V gives CDR1 SGHTA, CDR2 FQGTGA. The trim removed 5 bases at V and 0 bases at J, leaving 5 bases unmatched. The CDR3 DNA reads as TGTGCCAGCAGCCCCGGGACTAGCGCCAGCACAGATACGCAGTATTTT. Translation gives CASSPGTSASTDTQYF.

The J gene is TRBJ1-3, the V gene TRBV20-1; the match to TRBD1 covers 7 bases. Trimming removed 3 bases from V and 4 bases from J; junction bases left unmatched: 6. The CDR3 totals 14 residues. CDR1 is DFQATT and CDR2 is SNEGSKA in the germline V gene (reference sequence). The CDR3 region is CSASGGTVGNTIYF. The CDR3 DNA is TGCAGTGCTAGTGGGGGGACAGTGGGAAACACCATATATTTT.

The CDR3 DNA follows: TGTGCCAGCAGCCGGACACCCACACGGGGCTACACCTTC. Protein sequence: CASSRTPTRGYTF. The rearrangement joins TRBV28 to TRBJ1-2, with D perhaps TRBD1 (5 bases). Germline V CDR1 and CDR2: MDHEN, SYDVKM. CDR3 length: 13 amino acids. Trimming cost V 6 bases and J 8 bases, with 16 bases left between them.

This chain uses TRBV19 with TRBJ1-2, with 8 nucleotides matching TRBD1. Trimming removed 6 bases from V and 8 bases from J; junction bases left unmatched: 14. Germline-derived CDR1 and CDR2 are LNHDA and SQIVND (reference sequence). This CDR3 region has 15 residues. The CDR3 loop is CASSPDRQGLRGYTF. The CDR3 DNA follows: TGTGCCAGTAGCCCGGATAGACAGGGGTTGAGGGGCTACACCTTC.

The chain employs TRBV27 and TRBJ2-7, with D perhaps assigned TRBD1 or TRBD2 (5 bases each). This CDR3 spans 13 amino acids. With 6 bases removed from V and 0 bases from J, the gap between germline ends came to 9 bases. Germline V CDR1 and CDR2: MNHEY, SMNVEV (reference sequence). CDR3 amino acids: CASRPGPSYEQYF. CDR3 sequence (DNA): TGTGCCAGCAGGCCGGGACCCTCCTACGAGCAGTACTTC.

For the CDR3, the DNA is TGTGCCAGCAGTGAACCCCCGGGGAGCTCCTACGAGCAGTACTTC. It encodes CASSEPPGSSYEQYF. This chain uses TRBV6-1 with TRBJ2-7, with a possible D match to TRBD2 (5 bases). This CDR3 contains 15 residues. Trimming stripped 2 bases from V and 0 bases from J, with 11 bases between. CDR1 MNHNS and CDR2 SASEGT come from the germline V gene.

The V call is TRBV19, the J call TRBJ1-2; 7 bases match TRBD1. The CDR3 is 17 amino acids. V shed 5 bases, J shed 2 bases, and the junction held 14 bases outside the gene matches. The germline V gene encodes CDR1 LNHDA and CDR2 SQIVND (reference sequence). CDR3 region: CASSSSTGRFYNYGYTF. The CDR3 nucleotides read TGTGCCAGTAGTTCTTCGACAGGGAGGTTTTACAACTATGGCTACACCTTC.

The CDR3 DNA is TGTGCCAGCAGCTTGGAGCCGGGGCGTTCCTATAATTCACCCCTCCACTTT. Its translation is CASSLEPGRSYNSPLHF. The chain links TRBV5-5 to TRBJ1-6, with D possibly matching TRBD1 (5 bases). Germline CDR1 SGHKS, CDR2 YYEKEE (reference sequence). The CDR3 extends over 17 amino acids. The V end lost 0 bases, the J end lost 1 base, and 11 bases lay between the germline ends.

J is TRBJ2-7 and V is TRBV7-2, with 8 bases lining up with TRBD1. Germline loops: CDR1 SGHTA, CDR2 FQGNSA. With V trimmed by 0 bases and J by 7 bases, 8 bases remained unmatched. This CDR3 spans 15 amino acids. The CDR3 DNA is TGTGCCAGCAGCTTAGCAGTGACAGGGGTGGGAGAGCAGTACTTC. As protein: CASSLAVTGVGEQYF.

V gene TRBV6-5 combines with J gene TRBJ1-2; 9 bases are a match to TRBD1. V lost 5 bases to trimming and J lost 6 bases; unmatched junction nucleotides: 7. The CDR3 runs to 14 residues. Germline CDR1 reads MNHEY; CDR2 reads SVGAGI. CDR3 in DNA: TGTGCCAGCAGTCGTGGGGACAGGGAGCATGGCTACACCTTC. This encodes CASSRGDREHGYTF.

V gene TRBV19 combines with J gene TRBJ2-1; 9 nucleotides match TRBD1. The junction had 7 bases not matched to a gene; V was cut back by 5 bases and J by 5 bases. The CDR3 has 15 residues. In germline, CDR1 is LNHDA, CDR2 SQIVND (reference sequence). CDR3 region: CASSLRDRDNNEQFF. CDR3 DNA sequence: TGTGCCAGTAGTCTCCGGGACAGGGATAACAATGAGCAGTTCTTC.

This chain joins TRBV3-1 (or the pseudogene TRBV3-2) and TRBJ2-3, with TRBD1 matching 8 bases. The germline gives CDR1 LGHDT, CDR2 YNNKEL (reference sequence). With 4 bases clipped from V and 8 bases from J, the junction kept 5 bases outside the gene matches. The CDR3 contains 13 residues. The CDR3 DNA reads as TGTGCCAGCAGCCCAGGGACAGGTGGTACGCAGTATTTT. Protein sequence: CASSPGTGGTQYF.

This chain joins TRBV19 and TRBJ2-3; 11 nucleotides line up with TRBD2. Per germline, CDR1 LNHDA and CDR2 SQIVND (reference sequence). The CDR3 runs to 19 residues. V lost 4 bases to trimming and J lost 6 bases; unmatched junction nucleotides: 18. The CDR3 sequence is CASSRIAGGLALSSDTQYF. The CDR3 nucleotides read TGTGCCAGTAGTAGGATAGCGGGGGGGCTAGCGTTGTCCTCGGATACGCAGTATTTT.

The CDR3 reads CASRASLAGSHEQYF. The DNA of the CDR3 is TGTGCCAGCAGGGCGAGTTTGGCAGGGTCCCACGAGCAGTACTTC. The rearrangement links TRBV2 to TRBJ2-7; D possibly corresponds to TRBD1 (5 bases). This CDR3 contains 15 residues. V was cut by 6 bases and J by 5 bases, with 20 bases left in between. From germline, CDR1 is SNHLY and CDR2 FYNNEI.

The genes are TRBV24-1 and TRBJ2-7, with D possibly matching TRBD2 (5 bases). This CDR3 region has 13 residues. Germline V lookup: CDR1 KGHDR, CDR2 SFDVKD. Trimming stripped 3 bases from V and 5 bases from J, with 10 bases between. CDR3 protein: CATSDAGTHEQYF. As DNA, the CDR3 is TGTGCCACCAGTGATGCGGGTACCCACGAGCAGTACTTC.

This clone was observed a few times. J is TRBJ1-6 and V is TRBV4-1, with D possibly TRBD1 on 5 matching bases. Per germline, CDR1 MGHRA and CDR2 YSYEKL. The CDR3 contains 14 residues. The V end was cut by 0 bases, the J end by 14 bases, with 14 bases between. CDR3 DNA sequence: TGCGCCAGCAGCCAAGATTCGGGGGACTCGGCCCTCCACTTT. Protein: CASSQDSGDSALHF.

In its sample, this clone was seen once. This rearrangement joins TRBV7-6 to TRBJ2-2; perhaps TRBD1 as D (6 bases). The CDR3 extends over 15 amino acids. V lost 5 bases, J lost 6 bases, and 16 bases lay in between. In germline, CDR1 is SGHVS, CDR2 FNYEAQ. CDR3 in DNA: TGTGCCAGCAGCAACACGGACAGTTGGGCCGGGGAGCTGTTTTTT. Translation: CASSNTDSWAGELFF. Using reference TRBV7-6 and TRBJ2-2 for the parts outside the CDR3, the full variable domain is GAGVSQSPRYKVTKRGQDVALRCDPISGHVSLYWYRQALGQGPEFLTYFNYEAQQDKSGLPNDRFSAERPEGSISTLTIQRTEQRDSAMYRCASSNTDSWAGELFFGEGSRLTVL.

In this sample, this clone turned up once. The chain combines TRBV12-5 with TRBJ2-2; maybe TRBD2 (6 bases). V was clipped by 1 base and J by 6 bases, with 9 bases between them. Germline V gene lookup returns CDR1 LGHNT and CDR2 FRNRAP. This CDR3 region has 14 residues. The CDR3 coding sequence is TGTGCTAGTGGTTTGGAGGGACTTGCCGGGGAGCTGTTTTTT. Residues: CASGLEGLAGELFF. Full variable domain (rest looked up from reference TRBV12-5 and TRBJ2-2): DARVTQTPRHKVTEMGQEVTMRCQPILGHNTVFWYRQTMMQGLELLAYFRNRAPLDDSGMPKDRFSAEMPDATLATLKIQPSEPRDSAVYFCASGLEGLAGELFFGEGSRLTVL.

The chain uses TRBV6-4 and TRBJ2-7, with D possibly being TRBD2 (7 bases). Germline CDR1 and CDR2: MRHNA and SNTAGT. CDR3 length: 13 amino acids. Trimming took 8 bases from V and 2 from J, leaving 13 bases between them. The CDR3 spells CASGPGGPYEQYF. CDR3 bases: TGTGCCAGCGGCCCGGGGGGCCCCTACGAGCAGTACTTC.

The V call is TRBV29-1, the J call TRBJ1-2; D is perhaps TRBD1 (5 bases). The CDR3 has 12 residues. Germline CDR1 reads SQVTM; CDR2 reads ANQGSEA. V lost 4 bases and J 1 base, leaving 7 bases between the germline ends. The CDR3 region has the DNA TGCAGCGTTGGCGGGGGTAACTATGGCTACACCTTC. Translating gives CSVGGGNYGYTF.

The CDR3 sequence: CASSHGGASGTGELFF. The DNA for the CDR3 is TGTGCCAGTAGTCACGGGGGGGCCTCGGGCACCGGGGAGCTGTTTTTT. The gene calls are TRBV19 and TRBJ2-2, with 8 bases aligning to TRBD2. The germline V gene has CDR1 LNHDA and CDR2 SQIVND (reference sequence). The J segment lost 4 bases and the V segment lost 5 bases, leaving 9 bases of the junction unmatched. There are 16 residues in the CDR3. Looking up the rest from reference TRBV19 and TRBJ2-2 gives the full variable domain: DGGITQSPKYLFRKEGQNVTLSCEQNLNHDAMYWYRQDPGQGLRLIYYSQIVNDFQKGDIAEGYSVSREKKESFPLTVTSAQKNPTAFYLCASSHGGASGTGELFFGEGSRLTVL.

The V call is TRBV2, the J call TRBJ1-6; 10 bases line up with TRBD1. The germline CDR1 and CDR2 sequences are SNHLY and FYNNEI. V shed 8 bases and J 10 bases; nucleotides not matched to a gene: 5. The CDR3 is made up of 13 amino acids. In DNA form, the CDR3 reads TGTGCCAGCGGGACAGGGGACTGGTCACCCCTCCACTTT. It translates to CASGTGDWSPLHF.

J is TRBJ2-7 and V is TRBV9; a possible D gene is TRBD1 (6 bases). CDR1 SGDLS and CDR2 YYNGEE come from the germline V gene. The CDR3 loop spans 13 amino acids. Trimming cost V 8 bases and J 3 bases, with 15 bases left between them. CDR3 in DNA: TGTGCCAGTTCAACTTCAGGGGTCTACGAGCAGTACTTC. It specifies CASSTSGVYEQYF.

The chain is built from TRBV5-1 and TRBJ1-2; D unresolved. The germline V gene has CDR1 SGHRS and CDR2 YFSETQ. CDR3 length: 13 residues. Trimming stripped 4 bases from V and 8 bases from J, with 15 bases between. The CDR3 loop reads CASSGAAFVGYTF. The CDR3 coding sequence is TGCGCCAGCAGCGGTGCGGCGTTCGTAGGCTACACCTTC.

The chain combines TRBV6-5 with TRBJ2-2; tentatively, D is TRBD1 (6 bases). Trimming removed 6 bases from V and 7 bases from J, with 9 bases in between. This CDR3 comprises 12 residues. From germline, CDR1 is MNHEY and CDR2 SVGAGI. The CDR3 is CASRQGIGELFF. CDR3 nucleotides: TGTGCCAGCAGACAGGGTATCGGGGAGCTGTTTTTT.